A selection of T cell receptor beta chains follows, all from one sample in a study of lymphopenia after photon versus proton radiotherapy. The table came from immunoSEQ multiplex PCR; TCRdb's copy has only in-frame clones and leaves some out. The sample lists roughly 26,000 clones, about 80% occurring once. The material sequenced was peripheral blood, taken from a patient treated with photon-based radiotherapy. The source of these receptors is a man between 35 and 55 years old with gastric cancer. CDR3s leave out the opening cysteine and the closing phenylalanine or tryptophan. Fields, in order: J gene, V gene, D gene, CDR3 protein. A D gene is named only where the DNA matches it firmly.

j_gene: TRBJ2-3; v_gene: TRBV6-6; d_gene: -; CDR3aa: ASSPAQTASGDTQY
j_gene: TRBJ1-1; v_gene: TRBV7-2; d_gene: TRBD1; CDR3aa: ASSSSGGMNTEAF
j_gene: TRBJ2-3; v_gene: TRBV7-8; d_gene: TRBD2; CDR3aa: ASSLVDRGVADTQY
j_gene: TRBJ2-2; v_gene: TRBV7-2; d_gene: -; CDR3aa: ASSYEGGELF
j_gene: TRBJ2-2; v_gene: TRBV9; d_gene: -; CDR3aa: ASSAGVGELF
j_gene: TRBJ1-1; v_gene: TRBV6-5; d_gene: -; CDR3aa: ASGGRSEAF
j_gene: TRBJ2-5; v_gene: TRBV4-1; d_gene: -; CDR3aa: ASSQDGLAQETQY
j_gene: TRBJ2-6; v_gene: TRBV6-1; d_gene: -; CDR3aa: ASSDNLWEQSRANVLT
j_gene: TRBJ1-1; v_gene: TRBV5-4; d_gene: TRBD1; CDR3aa: ASSIQGVHTEAF
j_gene: TRBJ1-5; v_gene: TRBV21-1; d_gene: -; CDR3aa: ATWTGTNDQPQH
j_gene: TRBJ2-1; v_gene: TRBV7-6; d_gene: -; CDR3aa: ASSLVGTKGGNEQF
j_gene: TRBJ2-6; v_gene: TRBV27; d_gene: -; CDR3aa: ASSLDGGRSGANVLT
j_gene: TRBJ2-7; v_gene: TRBV7-2; d_gene: -; CDR3aa: ASSLEPYEQY
j_gene: TRBJ1-2; v_gene: TRBV4-1; d_gene: TRBD1; CDR3aa: ASSRTGNYGYT
j_gene: TRBJ1-1; v_gene: TRBV29-1; d_gene: -; CDR3aa: SAAGGKDTEAF
j_gene: TRBJ1-1; v_gene: TRBV30; d_gene: -; CDR3aa: AWSEQGFRAF
j_gene: TRBJ2-3; v_gene: TRBV9; d_gene: -; CDR3aa: ASSVGGDTQY
j_gene: TRBJ1-6; v_gene: TRBV7-2; d_gene: -; CDR3aa: ASAGYNSPLH
j_gene: TRBJ1-1; v_gene: TRBV19; d_gene: TRBD1; CDR3aa: ASRDRAARKAEAF
j_gene: TRBJ2-1; v_gene: TRBV11-3; d_gene: TRBD2; CDR3aa: ASSLFGSSGGEGNEQF